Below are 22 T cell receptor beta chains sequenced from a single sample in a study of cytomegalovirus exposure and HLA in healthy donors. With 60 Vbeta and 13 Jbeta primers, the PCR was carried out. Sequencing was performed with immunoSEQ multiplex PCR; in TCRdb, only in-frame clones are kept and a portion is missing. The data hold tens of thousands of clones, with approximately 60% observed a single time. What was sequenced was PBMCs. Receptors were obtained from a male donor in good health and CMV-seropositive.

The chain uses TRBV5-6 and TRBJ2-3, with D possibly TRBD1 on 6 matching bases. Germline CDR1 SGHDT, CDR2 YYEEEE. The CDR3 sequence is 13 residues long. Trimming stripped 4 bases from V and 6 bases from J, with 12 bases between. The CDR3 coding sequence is TGTGCCAGCAGCAAGACAGGTGTCGATACGCAGTATTTT. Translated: CASSKTGVDTQYF. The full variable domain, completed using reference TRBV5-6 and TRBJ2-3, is DAGVTQSPTHLIKTRGQQVTLRCSPKSGHDTVSWYQQALGQGPQFIFQYYEEEERQRGNFPDRFSGHQFPNYSSELNVNALLLGDSALYLCASSKTGVDTQYFGPGTRLTVL.

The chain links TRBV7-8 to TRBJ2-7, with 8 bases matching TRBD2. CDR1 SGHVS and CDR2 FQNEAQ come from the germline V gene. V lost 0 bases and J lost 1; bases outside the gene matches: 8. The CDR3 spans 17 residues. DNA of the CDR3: TGTGCCAGCAGCTTAGCGTCGGGAGGGACGCAGTCCTACGAGCAGTACTTC. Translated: CASSLASGGTQSYEQYF.

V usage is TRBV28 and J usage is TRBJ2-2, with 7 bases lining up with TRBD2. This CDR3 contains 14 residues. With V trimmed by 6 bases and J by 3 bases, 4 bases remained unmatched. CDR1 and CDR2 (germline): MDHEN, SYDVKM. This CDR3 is CASRLAPYTGELFF. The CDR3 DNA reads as TGTGCCAGCAGACTAGCGCCTTACACCGGGGAGCTGTTTTTT.

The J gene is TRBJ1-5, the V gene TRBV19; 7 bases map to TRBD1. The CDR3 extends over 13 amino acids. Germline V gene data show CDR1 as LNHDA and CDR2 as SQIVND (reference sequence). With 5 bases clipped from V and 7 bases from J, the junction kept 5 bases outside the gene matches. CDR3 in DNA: TGTGCCAGTAGTGTTACAGGGGTGCAGCCCCAGCATTTT. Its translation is CASSVTGVQPQHF.

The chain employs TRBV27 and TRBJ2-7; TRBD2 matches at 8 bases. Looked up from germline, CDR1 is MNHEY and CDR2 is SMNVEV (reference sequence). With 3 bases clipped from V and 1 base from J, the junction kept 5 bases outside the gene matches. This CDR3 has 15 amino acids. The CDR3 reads CASSFQRGPSYEQYF. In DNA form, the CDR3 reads TGTGCCAGCAGTTTCCAGCGGGGGCCTTCCTACGAGCAGTACTTC.

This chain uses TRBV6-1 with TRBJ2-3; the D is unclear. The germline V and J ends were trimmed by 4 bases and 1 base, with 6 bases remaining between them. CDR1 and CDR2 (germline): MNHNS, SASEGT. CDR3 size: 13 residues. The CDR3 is CASSVQGTDTQYF. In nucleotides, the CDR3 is TGTGCCAGCAGTGTGCAGGGCACAGATACGCAGTATTTT.

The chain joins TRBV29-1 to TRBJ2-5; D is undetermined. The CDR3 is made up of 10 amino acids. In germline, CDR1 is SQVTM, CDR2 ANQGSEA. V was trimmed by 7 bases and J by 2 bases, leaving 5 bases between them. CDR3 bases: TGCAGCGCAGTGCAAGAGACCCAGTACTTC. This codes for CSAVQETQYF.

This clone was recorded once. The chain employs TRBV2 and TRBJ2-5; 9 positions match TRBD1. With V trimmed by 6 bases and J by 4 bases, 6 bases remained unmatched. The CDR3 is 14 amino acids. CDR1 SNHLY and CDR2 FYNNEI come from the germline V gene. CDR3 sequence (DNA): TGTGCCAGCAGCGATGGACAGGGGAGAGAGACCCAGTACTTC. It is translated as CASSDGQGRETQYF.

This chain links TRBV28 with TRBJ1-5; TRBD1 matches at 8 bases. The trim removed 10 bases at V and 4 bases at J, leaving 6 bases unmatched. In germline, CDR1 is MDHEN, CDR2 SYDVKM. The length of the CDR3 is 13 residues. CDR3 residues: CATLDRVNQPQHF. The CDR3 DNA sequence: TGTGCCACCTTGGACAGGGTGAATCAGCCCCAGCATTTT.

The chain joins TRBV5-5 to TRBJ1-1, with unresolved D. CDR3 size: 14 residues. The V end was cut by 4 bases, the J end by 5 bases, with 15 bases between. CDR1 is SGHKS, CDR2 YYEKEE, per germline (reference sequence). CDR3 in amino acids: CASSTSGSRTEAFF. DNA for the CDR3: TGTGCCAGCAGCACGTCCGGGAGCCGAACTGAAGCTTTCTTT.

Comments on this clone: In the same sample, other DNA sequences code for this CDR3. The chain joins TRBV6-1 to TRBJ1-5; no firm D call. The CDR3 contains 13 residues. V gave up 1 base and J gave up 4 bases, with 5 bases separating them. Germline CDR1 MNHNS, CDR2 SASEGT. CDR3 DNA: TGTGCCAGCAGTGAAGGGAGAAATCAGCCCCAGCATTTT. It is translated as CASSEGRNQPQHF.

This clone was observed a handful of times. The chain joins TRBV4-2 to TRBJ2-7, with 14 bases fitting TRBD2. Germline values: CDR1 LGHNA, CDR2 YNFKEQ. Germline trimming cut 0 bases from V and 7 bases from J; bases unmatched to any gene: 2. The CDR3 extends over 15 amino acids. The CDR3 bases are TGTGCCAGCAGCCAAGAGGGACTAGCGGGAGCTGAGCAGTACTTC. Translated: CASSQEGLAGAEQYF.

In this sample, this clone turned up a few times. CDR3 sequence (DNA): TGTGCCAGCAGCCAGGTCGACAGGGGAGGAAACACCATATATTTT. It yields the protein CASSQVDRGGNTIYF. V gene TRBV6-5 combines with J gene TRBJ1-3; 8 bases line up with TRBD1. CDR3 size: 15 residues. CDR1 is MNHEY, CDR2 SVGAGI, per germline. V shed 6 bases, J shed 4 bases, and the junction held 8 bases outside the gene matches.

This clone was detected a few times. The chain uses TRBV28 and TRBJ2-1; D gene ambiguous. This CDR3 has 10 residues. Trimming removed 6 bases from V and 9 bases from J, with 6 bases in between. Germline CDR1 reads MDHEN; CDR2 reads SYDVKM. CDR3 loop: CASRAGEQFF. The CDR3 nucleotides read TGTGCCAGCAGGGCTGGTGAGCAGTTCTTC.

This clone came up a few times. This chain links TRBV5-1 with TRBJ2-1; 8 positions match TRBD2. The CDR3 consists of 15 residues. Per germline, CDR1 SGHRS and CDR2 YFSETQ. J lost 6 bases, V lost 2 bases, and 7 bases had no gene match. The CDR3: CASSFSGLVSNEQFF. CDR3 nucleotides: TGCGCCAGCAGCTTTTCGGGACTAGTAAGCAATGAGCAGTTCTTC.

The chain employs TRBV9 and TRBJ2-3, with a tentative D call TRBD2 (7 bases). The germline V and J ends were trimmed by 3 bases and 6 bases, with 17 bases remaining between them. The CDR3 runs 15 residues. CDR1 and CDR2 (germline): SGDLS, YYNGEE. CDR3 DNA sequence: TGTGCCAGCAGCGCGAAGGGGGGGGGCCTGGATACGCAGTATTTT. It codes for CASSAKGGGLDTQYF.

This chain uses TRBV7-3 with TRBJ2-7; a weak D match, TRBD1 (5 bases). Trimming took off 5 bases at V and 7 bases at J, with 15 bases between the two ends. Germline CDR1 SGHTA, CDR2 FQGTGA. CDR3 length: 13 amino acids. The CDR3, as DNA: TGTGCCAGCAGCGCTCAGGGTCCTGAGGAGCAGTACTTC. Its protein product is CASSAQGPEEQYF.

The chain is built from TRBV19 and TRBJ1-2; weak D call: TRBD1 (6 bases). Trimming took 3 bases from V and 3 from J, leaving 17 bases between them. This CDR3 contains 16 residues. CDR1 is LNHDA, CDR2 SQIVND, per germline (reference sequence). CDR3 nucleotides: TGTGCCAGTAGTATTCTCCCCCAGGGGCTCGACTATGGCTACACCTTC. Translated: CASSILPQGLDYGYTF.

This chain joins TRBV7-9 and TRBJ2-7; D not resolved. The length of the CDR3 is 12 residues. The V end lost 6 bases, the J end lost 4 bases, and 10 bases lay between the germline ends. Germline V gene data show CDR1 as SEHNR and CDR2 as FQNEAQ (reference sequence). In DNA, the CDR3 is TGTGCCAGCAGTCTAAGCACGTACGAGCAGTACTTC. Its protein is CASSLSTYEQYF.

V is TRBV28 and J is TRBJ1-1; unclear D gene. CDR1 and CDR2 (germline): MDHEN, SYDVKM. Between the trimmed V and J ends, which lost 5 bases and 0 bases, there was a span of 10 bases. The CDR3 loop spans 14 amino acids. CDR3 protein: CASSAGGLNTEAFF. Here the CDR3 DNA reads TGTGCCAGCAGTGCAGGCGGGCTGAACACTGAAGCTTTCTTT. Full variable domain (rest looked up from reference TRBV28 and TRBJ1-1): DVKVTQSSRYLVKRTGEKVFLECVQDMDHENMFWYRQDPGLGLRLIYFSYDVKMKEKGDIPEGYSVSREKKERFSLILESASTNQTSMYLCASSAGGLNTEAFFGQGTRLTVV.

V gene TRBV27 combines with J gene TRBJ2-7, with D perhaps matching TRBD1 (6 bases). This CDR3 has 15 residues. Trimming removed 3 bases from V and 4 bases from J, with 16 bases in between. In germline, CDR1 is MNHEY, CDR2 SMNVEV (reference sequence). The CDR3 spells CASSFRGQGVYEQYF. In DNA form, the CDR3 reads TGTGCCAGCAGTTTTCGGGGACAAGGAGTGTACGAGCAGTACTTC.

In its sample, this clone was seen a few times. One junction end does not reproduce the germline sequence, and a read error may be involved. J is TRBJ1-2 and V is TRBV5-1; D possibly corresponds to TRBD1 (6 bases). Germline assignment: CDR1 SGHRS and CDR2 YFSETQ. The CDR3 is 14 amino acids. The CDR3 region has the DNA TGCGCCAGCAGCTTGGGGCAGGGGAACTATGGCTACCCCTTC. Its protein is CASSLGQGNYGYPF. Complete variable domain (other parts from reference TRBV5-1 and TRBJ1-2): KAGVTQTPRYLIKTRGQQVTLSCSPISGHRSVSWYQQTPGQGLQFLFEYFSETQRNKGNFPGRFSGRQFSNSRSEMNVSTLELGDSALYLCASSLGQGNYGYPFGSGTRLTVV.